A single sample is the source of the 27 T cell receptor beta chains below, sequenced in a study of blood T cell repertoires in COVID-19. Generated by immunoSEQ multiplex PCR, the TCRdb table keeps only in-frame clones and is missing some. The data hold 68,000 or so clones, with about 91% observed a single time. Sequencing was done on a sample of peripheral blood. The receptors come from a woman in her seventies with acute or convalescent COVID-19.

The CDR3 region is CASSQTDTGAFF. The CDR3 DNA reads as TGTGCCAGCAGCCAGACTGACACGGGGGCTTTCTTT. The chain joins TRBV27 to TRBJ1-1, with D uncertain. Looked up from germline, CDR1 is MNHEY and CDR2 is SMNVEV (reference sequence). This CDR3 has 12 residues. V lost 6 bases and J 11 bases, leaving 16 bases between the germline ends.

This clone occurred a few times. CDR3 sequence: CASQGGLSSGSPLHF. CDR3 DNA sequence: TGTGCCAGCCAAGGGGGATTAAGTTCGGGTTCACCCCTCCACTTT. The chain has TRBV19 and TRBJ1-6, with a tentative D call TRBD1 (6 bases). The CDR3 has 15 amino acids. Germline CDR1 and CDR2: LNHDA and SQIVND (reference sequence). V shed 9 bases and J shed 9 bases, with 21 bases lying between them. The variable domain in full, completed from reference TRBV19 and TRBJ1-6, reads DGGITQSPKYLFRKEGQNVTLSCEQNLNHDAMYWYRQDPGQGLRLIYYSQIVNDFQKGDIAEGYSVSREKKESFPLTVTSAQKNPTAFYLCASQGGLSSGSPLHFGNGTRLTVT.

V and J are TRBV6-5 and TRBJ2-7; D perhaps matches TRBD1 (6 bases). The germline V and J ends were trimmed by 6 bases and 1 base, with 10 bases remaining between them. Germline lookup yields CDR1 MNHEY and CDR2 SVGAGI. The CDR3 sequence is 13 residues long. The CDR3 spells CASRSGQSYEQYF. The CDR3 bases are TGTGCCAGCAGGTCCGGACAGTCCTACGAGCAGTACTTC.

The rearrangement uses TRBV25-1 and TRBJ2-7; TRBD2 might be the D (6 bases). In germline, CDR1 is MGHDK, CDR2 SYGVNS. The V and J ends lost 10 bases and 3 bases respectively, with 13 bases between them. There are 12 residues in the CDR3. Here the CDR3 DNA reads TGTGCCACCGTTAGCGGCTACTACGAGCAGTACTTC. It codes for CATVSGYYEQYF.

The V gene is TRBV28, the J gene TRBJ2-5, with D possibly TRBD1 on 5 matching bases. From germline, CDR1 is MDHEN and CDR2 SYDVKM. This CDR3 is built from 13 residues. Trimming removed 4 bases from V and 4 bases from J, with 10 bases in between. This CDR3 is CASSSQGLETQYF. CDR3 coding DNA: TGTGCCAGCAGTTCCCAGGGTCTAGAGACCCAGTACTTC.

The chain joins TRBV2 to TRBJ1-1; TRBD1 matches 9 bases. J lost 4 bases, V lost 5 bases, and 8 bases had no gene match. The germline V gene encodes CDR1 SNHLY and CDR2 FYNNEI. The CDR3 has 15 amino acids. DNA for the CDR3: TGTGCCAGCAGTACAGGGGGCGCGCGGGGCACTGAAGCTTTCTTT. Translating it yields CASSTGGARGTEAFF.

V is TRBV30 and J is TRBJ1-2; TRBD1 agrees at 8 bases. Germline V gene sequence: CDR1 GTSNPN, CDR2 SVGIG (reference sequence). The CDR3 consists of 13 residues. V was clipped by 3 bases and J by 6 bases; unmatched bases: 6. CDR3 sequence: CAWRRDRLDGYTF. The CDR3 DNA is TGTGCCTGGAGACGGGACAGGCTGGATGGCTACACCTTC.

The chain uses TRBV2 and TRBJ2-2, with TRBD1 matching over 9 bases. The CDR3 contains 17 residues. The V gene's germline CDR1 is SNHLY and CDR2 FYNNEI. Trimming removed 7 bases from V and 5 bases from J; junction bases left unmatched: 14. The CDR3 DNA is TGTGCCAGCACCGTTTCCCGGGGACAGGGCGGTACCGGGGAGCTGTTTTTT. It translates to CASTVSRGQGGTGELFF.

This clone has a count of ten or more. The J gene is TRBJ1-5, the V gene TRBV10-2; 7 bases fit TRBD1. Trimming took 0 bases from V and 7 from J; bases not matched to a gene: 6. Germline CDR1 and CDR2: WSHSY and SAAADI. The CDR3 contains 15 residues. The chain's CDR3 is CASSESGTAFQPQHF. For the CDR3, the DNA is TGCGCCAGCAGTGAGTCGGGGACAGCTTTCCAGCCCCAGCATTTT.

This chain links TRBV3-1 (or the pseudogene TRBV3-2) with TRBJ2-3; TRBD1 matches 10 bases. The CDR3 consists of 16 residues. Germline CDR1 is LGHDT and CDR2 is YNNKEL (reference sequence). V was pared by 1 base and J by 7 bases, with 8 bases of the junction left unmatched. In DNA, the CDR3 is TGTGCCAGCAGCCAAGCTGGACAGGGGGGGTTACATACGCAGTATTTT. Its protein is CASSQAGQGGLHTQYF.

CDR3 residues: CAISATNANYGYTF. CDR3 bases: TGTGCCATCAGTGCAACAAATGCTAACTATGGCTACACCTTC. V and J are TRBV10-3 and TRBJ1-2; D ambiguous. Trimming removed 4 bases at V and 0 bases at J, with 9 bases between. The CDR3 runs 14 residues. CDR1 and CDR2 from the germline V gene are ENHRY and SYGVKD.

The chain uses TRBV24-1 and TRBJ2-1; TRBD2 aligns across 11 bases. Germline-derived CDR1 and CDR2 are KGHDR and SFDVKD. J gave up 1 base and V 4 bases, and 5 bases lay outside the gene matches. The CDR3 consists of 17 residues. As DNA, the CDR3 is TGTGCCACCAGTGACGGTAGCGGGGGGGAATCCTACAATGAGCAGTTCTTC. This translates into CATSDGSGGESYNEQFF.

This chain uses TRBV6-6 with TRBJ1-4, with TRBD1 as a possible D gene (5 bases). Germline loops: CDR1 MNHNY, CDR2 SVGAGI (reference sequence). Trimming removed 0 bases at V and 7 bases at J, with 9 bases between. The CDR3 consists of 14 residues. Written as DNA, the CDR3 is TGTGCCAGCAGTTACTCTTGGGACTTTGAAAAACTGTTTTTT. Translation: CASSYSWDFEKLFF.

This clone appeared a single time. This sequence joins TRBV5-1 and TRBJ2-2, with D perhaps matching TRBD1 or TRBD2 (5 bases each). There are 15 residues in the CDR3. Germline V gene data show CDR1 as SGHRS and CDR2 as YFSETQ. Deletions cut 9 bases from V and 1 base from J, with 16 bases between. The CDR3 spells CATRERTLNTGELFF. The CDR3 bases are TGCGCCACCAGGGAACGGACTCTGAACACCGGGGAGCTGTTTTTT.

The chain employs TRBV4-3 and TRBJ1-1; perhaps TRBD1 as D (6 bases). The germline V gene has CDR1 LGHNA and CDR2 YSLEER. This CDR3 is 12 amino acids long. Trimming shortened V by 0 bases and J by 11 bases, and 10 bases separated the two germline ends. Written as DNA, the CDR3 is TGCGCCAGCAGCCAAGATCAGGGGCGGGCTTTCTTT. Protein product: CASSQDQGRAFF.

This chain connects TRBV7-2 to TRBJ1-2; 7 bases map to TRBD1. Losses at the gene ends were 6 bases for V and 8 bases for J; bases not matched to a gene: 3. CDR3 length: 11 residues. The germline V gene has CDR1 SGHTA and CDR2 FQGNSA. CDR3 protein: CASRSGGGYTF. The CDR3 DNA follows: TGTGCCAGCAGGTCAGGGGGGGGCTACACCTTC.

V is TRBV28 and J is TRBJ1-5; a weak D match, TRBD1 (6 bases). Germline assignment: CDR1 MDHEN and CDR2 SYDVKM. The germline V and J ends were trimmed by 2 bases and 5 bases, with 13 bases remaining between them. The CDR3 loop spans 15 amino acids. The CDR3 bases are TGTGCCAGCAGTTTAATCACAGGGAGGGATCAGCCCCAGCATTTT. Amino acids: CASSLITGRDQPQHF. The complete variable domain, with remaining parts taken from reference TRBV28 and TRBJ1-5, reads DVKVTQSSRYLVKRTGEKVFLECVQDMDHENMFWYRQDPGLGLRLIYFSYDVKMKEKGDIPEGYSVSREKKERFSLILESASTNQTSMYLCASSLITGRDQPQHFGDGTRLSIL.

The rearrangement links TRBV7-2 to TRBJ2-2, with D possibly being TRBD1 (6 bases). Trimming took off 5 bases at V and 2 bases at J, with 9 bases between the two ends. The CDR3 sequence is 14 residues long. CDR1 is SGHTA and CDR2 is FQGNSA in the germline V gene. In nucleotides, the CDR3 is TGTGCCAGCAGCCGGGACATCAACACCGGGGAGCTGTTTTTT. Its translation: CASSRDINTGELFF. Looking up the rest from reference TRBV7-2 and TRBJ2-2 gives the full variable domain: GAGVSQSPSNKVTEKGKDVELRCDPISGHTALYWYRQSLGQGLEFLIYFQGNSAPDKSGLPSDRFSAERTGGSVSTLTIQRTQQEDSAVYLCASSRDINTGELFFGEGSRLTVL.

The V and J genes are TRBV7-2 and TRBJ2-2; weak D call: TRBD2 (6 bases). Trimming pared 1 base from V and 5 bases from J, leaving 11 bases between. CDR3 length equals 15 residues. Per germline, CDR1 SGHTA and CDR2 FQGNSA. In nucleotides, the CDR3 is TGTGCCAGCAGCTTAGGTGGGAGGCGGACCGGGGAGCTGTTTTTT. Amino acids: CASSLGGRRTGELFF.

As DNA, the CDR3 is TGTGCCAGCAGCCGCCGGAGGGATGAGCAGTTCTTC. Translation: CASSRRRDEQFF. The rearrangement joins TRBV14 to TRBJ2-1; TRBD2 might be the D (6 bases). The CDR3 totals 12 residues. The germline gives CDR1 SGHDN, CDR2 FVKESK. The V end was cut by 4 bases, the J end by 8 bases, with 9 bases between.

The chain combines TRBV5-6 with TRBJ2-2, with 7 bases fitting TRBD2. The CDR3 runs 16 residues. Germline values: CDR1 SGHDT, CDR2 YYEEEE. The ends lost 4 bases at V and 1 base at J; junction bases unmatched: 7. The DNA for the CDR3 is TGTGCCAGCAGCCCGAGCCAGCGGGGGAACACCGGGGAGCTGTTTTTT. Residues: CASSPSQRGNTGELFF. Based on the CDR3 plus reference TRBV5-6 and TRBJ2-2, the full variable domain is DAGVTQSPTHLIKTRGQQVTLRCSPKSGHDTVSWYQQALGQGPQFIFQYYEEEERQRGNFPDRFSGHQFPNYSSELNVNALLLGDSALYLCASSPSQRGNTGELFFGEGSRLTVL.

The V call is TRBV29-1, the J call TRBJ2-7, with a possible D match to TRBD1 (6 bases). The CDR3 is made up of 14 amino acids. V lost 4 bases and J 0 bases, leaving 13 bases between the germline ends. The germline gives CDR1 SQVTM, CDR2 ANQGSEA. The CDR3 loop is CSVVEQGHSYEQYF. CDR3 nucleotides: TGCAGCGTTGTGGAACAGGGTCACTCCTACGAGCAGTACTTC.

This chain joins TRBV9 and TRBJ1-1; possibly TRBD1 for D (5 bases). This CDR3 is built from 15 residues. V was clipped by 3 bases and J by 1 base, with 13 bases between them. The germline V gene encodes CDR1 SGDLS and CDR2 YYNGEE. The chain's CDR3 is CASSDHWGPNTEAFF. The CDR3 DNA reads as TGTGCCAGCAGCGACCATTGGGGCCCGAACACTGAAGCTTTCTTT.

This chain connects TRBV18 to TRBJ2-7; 10 bases are shared with TRBD1. There are 14 residues in the CDR3. Germline V lookup: CDR1 KGHSH, CDR2 LQKENI. V gave up 2 bases and J gave up 5 bases; unmatched junction bases: 3. The CDR3: CASSPMGQGNEQYF. The CDR3 DNA follows: TGTGCCAGCTCACCAATGGGACAGGGGAACGAGCAGTACTTC.

The chain combines TRBV5-1 with TRBJ2-5; D possibly corresponds to TRBD1 (8 bases). Germline CDR1 SGHRS, CDR2 YFSETQ. Trimming removed 3 bases at V and 4 bases at J, with 25 bases between. This CDR3 has 18 residues. The CDR3 loop reads CASSSRQGIRGVRETQYF. The CDR3 DNA reads as TGCGCCAGCAGCTCCCGACAGGGGATCCGGGGGGTGAGAGAGACCCAGTACTTC.

This chain connects TRBV7-8 to TRBJ2-7, with D perhaps matching TRBD2 (6 bases). The germline V and J ends were trimmed by 8 bases and 5 bases, with 10 bases remaining between them. The germline CDR1 and CDR2 sequences are SGHVS and FQNEAQ. The CDR3 length is 11 residues. In DNA form, the CDR3 reads TGTGCCAGCCGGACTACCCACGAGCAGTACTTC. The encoded protein is CASRTTHEQYF.

The CDR3 loop is CASSFDRDRDEQYF. DNA of the CDR3: TGTGCCAGCAGCTTCGACAGGGACCGTGACGAGCAGTACTTC. The chain employs TRBV7-2 and TRBJ2-7; 7 bases are shared with TRBD1. V was clipped by 3 bases and J by 5 bases; unmatched bases: 7. CDR1 is SGHTA and CDR2 is FQGNSA in the germline V gene. The CDR3 runs to 14 residues.